The source of this T cell receptor beta chain is a study of CXCR3-negative and CXCR3-positive naive CD8 T cells. The study's findings and limits: TRB CDR3 hydrophobicity was greater in CXCR3-positive naive cells than in CXCR3-negative naive cells.

CDR1 is LNHNV and CDR2 is YYDKDF in the germline V gene (reference sequence). The CDR3 totals 15 residues. A word on this clonotype: Its antigen is unknown.

Via 5' RACE with UMI labels, TRB cDNA libraries were prepared. TCRdb derives one entry per CDR3 protein from the 5' RACE reads, leaving out DNA. The sample holds around 63,000 distinct CDR3 sequences. This chain uses TRBV15 with TRBJ2-1; lacking DNA, the TRBD1 call made by TCRdb goes unchecked. The source of this sequence is a human donor in good health. Some clones in this sample may be carry-over from other donors' samples. Specimen: naive CXCR3+ CD8+ T cells from blood. Stated subset: CD45RO-CCR7+CD27+CD95- naive CD8+ T cells expressing CXCR3 (TNR3+). This chain's CDR3 is CATSRGQGATNEQFF. The variable domain in full, completed from reference TRBV15 and TRBJ2-1, reads DAMVIQNPRYQVTQFGKPVTLSCSQTLNHNVMYWYQQKSSQAPKLLFHYYDKDFNNEADTPDNFQSRRPNTSFCFLDIRSPGLGDTAMYLCATSRGQGATNEQFFGPGTRLTVL.